This note documents a single T cell receptor beta chain sequence. The entry originates in a study of blood T cell repertoires in COVID-19. Participants reported their clinical history, and cohort assignment relied on those reports. This CDR3 comprises 18 residues. The ends lost 4 bases at V and 0 bases at J; junction bases unmatched: 6. CDR1 and CDR2 (germline): SGDLS, YYNGEE. Method: immunoSEQ multiplex PCR; TCRdb's copy keeps in-frame clones and lacks some. This sample yields roughly 140,000 clones, of which 85% are seen a single time; around 6.2% belongs to the top ten. This sequence joins TRBV9 and TRBJ2-3; 15 nucleotides align to TRBD2. This TCR was recovered from a woman in her thirties or forties who had recovered from COVID-19. Sequenced: PBMCs or T cells enriched from blood (not recorded which). The CDR3 bases are TGTGCCAGCAGCACCGGGACTAGCGGGAGGCTGAGCACAGATACGCAGTATTTT. Translated, it gives CASSTGTSGRLSTDTQYF.